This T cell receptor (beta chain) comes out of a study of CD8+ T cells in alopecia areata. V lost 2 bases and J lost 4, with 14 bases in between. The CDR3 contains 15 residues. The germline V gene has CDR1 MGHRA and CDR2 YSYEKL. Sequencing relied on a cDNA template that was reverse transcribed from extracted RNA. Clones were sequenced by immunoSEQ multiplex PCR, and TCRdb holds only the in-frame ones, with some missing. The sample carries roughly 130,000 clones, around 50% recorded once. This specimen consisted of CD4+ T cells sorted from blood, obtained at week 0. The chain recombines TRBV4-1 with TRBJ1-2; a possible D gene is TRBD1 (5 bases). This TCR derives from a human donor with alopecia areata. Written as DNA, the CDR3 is TGCGCCAGCAGCCAAAACAGGAGACGGAGCTATGGCTACACCTTC. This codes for CASSQNRRRSYGYTF.